The present T cell receptor beta chain was sequenced within a study of regulatory T cells in long-lasting Graves disease. Overall study results and limits: New patients shared fewer public clonotypes (roughly 1,000) than persistent patients did (roughly 2,700).

TCR beta libraries were built with iRepertoire HTBI primers and Arm-PCR of CDR3 regions. Authors' analysis steps: Segment identification across samples yielded 62 TRBV and more than 11 TRBJ segments. One entry per CDR3 protein results from TCRdb running MiXCR on the multiplex PCR reads. TCRdb, not the authors, supplied the V and J calls. The sample consists of about 340,000 distinct CDR3 sequences, 20% of them appearing once. Described time point: persistent/refractory GD, antithyroid drugs over 5 years with positive TRAb. Construction of the TCR library relied on RNA isolated from PBMCs. The germline V and J ends were trimmed by 5 bases and 1 base, with 15 bases remaining between them. In germline, CDR1 is DFQATT, CDR2 SNEGSKA (reference sequence). The CDR3 extends over 16 amino acids. With respect to this clonotype: Its specificity is not known.

V is TRBV20-1 and J is TRBJ1-6; tentative D call: TRBD1 (6 bases). The sequence derives from a female donor with Graves disease. Here the sequenced sample was peripheral blood mononuclear cells (PBMCs), taken when the disease was refractory, from a patient treated with antithyroid drugs. CDR3 DNA: TGCAGTGCTGGGGCGCAGGGGTTATCCTATAATTCACCCCTCCACTTT. Its translation: CSAGAQGLSYNSPLHF.